This TCR beta chain was captured in a study of cytomegalovirus exposure and HLA in healthy donors. At the level of the study: Among the approximately 400 donors who were genotyped, over 70% fell in the genetic ancestry cluster that is associated with self-reported Caucasian donors. The study, taken as a whole, reports: Cytomegalovirus association was listed for under 200 TCR beta chains.

As for this clone: What it binds is not known.

Trimming stripped 6 bases from V and 2 bases from J, with 4 bases between. The CDR3 is 12 residues long. Germline V lookup: CDR1 MNHEY, CDR2 SMNVEV (reference sequence). Vbeta (60) and Jbeta (13) primers were used in the PCR. Profiled with immunoSEQ multiplex PCR; TCRdb holds only in-frame clones, not every one. The sample records 200,000 to 250,000 clones, 75% to 90% being singletons. Each donor's status was that of a healthy bone marrow donor. The sample consisted of PBMCs. The source of this sequence is a young woman in good health and CMV-seronegative. V usage is TRBV27 and J usage is TRBJ2-2; D gene unclear. CDR3 protein: CASSKNTGELFF. In DNA, the CDR3 is TGTGCCAGCAGCAAAAACACCGGGGAGCTGTTTTTT.